The entry that follows covers one T cell receptor (beta chain) sequence. V lost 3 bases and J lost 2, with 6 bases in between. The V gene's germline CDR1 is MNHEY and CDR2 SMNVEV (reference sequence). The CDR3 length is 13 residues. The data are from a study of blood T cell repertoires in COVID-19. For the study at large: Donors in the United States, Italy and Spain gave samples during acute or convalescent COVID-19. T cells, B-cell-depleted T cells, or PBMCs supplied cDNA or gDNA.

Per the study methods: Amplifying reference gene primers gave estimates of nucleated cell counts. Produced via immunoSEQ multiplex PCR; TCRdb's table is partial and in-frame only. That table furnishes V, J and clone size, whereas the DNA furnished D and trimming. The data contain approximately 210,000 clones, around 85% of them singletons. This rearrangement joins TRBV27 to TRBJ2-3; unclear D gene. Sequencing used peripheral blood. This receptor was obtained from a human donor in a cohort sampled during active COVID-19. The CDR3 DNA reads as TGTGCCAGCAGTTTTACTTTCACAGATACGCAGTATTTT. This encodes CASSFTFTDTQYF.